This T cell receptor (beta chain) is from a study of early T cells in non-severe SARS-CoV-2 infection (dated by TCRdb to the early 2020s). As for the study more broadly: Because TCR sequencing was done on bulk RNA from unsorted whole blood, the alpha and beta chains could not be paired.

This clonotype was seen more than once but under ten times. Its antigen is not yet known. Within one base of it there is no much larger clone, and no base qualities were kept. The paper as a whole reports these results and caveats: VDJdb matching was skewed toward anti-spike CD8 responses, so virus-specific expansions were likely underestimated and private and CD4 specificities were missed.

Libraries were made using 5' RACE. These reads were obtained on a NextSeq 500. Unique molecular identifiers were attached to individual cDNA molecules in the TCR library protocol so that sequencing error and PCR bias could be corrected. Sequencing covered both TCR alpha and beta chains, and within each sample the abundances of alpha and beta sequences were tightly co-correlated. The authors' analysis ran thus. V gene, J gene and CDR3 annotation of TCR sequences was performed with Decombinator V4. Expanded TCRs were defined as changing significantly between any two time points under a Poisson model with p below 0.0001. Abundances of TCRs were expressed as counts per million after normalisation to the total number of TCRs sequenced in each sample. TRAV1-2 paired with TRAJ12, TRAJ20 or TRAJ33 defined MAIT TCRs, while TRAV10 paired with TRAJ18 defined iNKT TCRs. A search of VDJdb, accessed on 1 November 2021, was run for TCRs annotated to CMV, EBV and SARS-CoV-2, with TCRs annotated for multiple antigens excluded. In TCRdb, the public reads were trimmed at Q25 with fastp and aligned with MiXCR, with productive beta chains retained. Rows are unified per CDR3 protein, each entry keeping the most common DNA and genes. These V and J calls derive from TCRdb rather than the authors' analysis. The table for this sample lists roughly 45,000 distinct CDR3 sequences; approximately 6% of them were counted only once. The leading ten clones occupy 5.5% to 8% of the sample.

Set within a cohort of healthcare workers in London, UK, this nested case-control study involved weekly PCR testing of nasopharyngeal swabs along with blood sampling. Healthcare workers were recruited during the week of the UK lockdown, between 23 and 31 March 2020, and followed weekly for up to roughly 15 weeks. From V the trimming removes 6 bases and from J it removes 8 bases, while the gene matches leave 7 bases of the junction unaccounted for. Taken from cysteine to phenylalanine, the CDR3 has 12 residues. The CDR3 DNA has 36 bases and is translated from base 1. Looking up the germline V gene yields CDR1 SQVTM and CDR2 ANQGSEA.

The sequenced sample was whole blood, obtained at baseline. The rearranged chain carries TRBV29-1 and TRBJ1-2, with TRBD1 matching 9 junction bases. The clonotype was recovered from an adult who was a healthcare worker with PCR-confirmed SARS-CoV-2 infection or an uninfected control (not recorded which). The sequenced DNA is TGCAGCGTGGGGAGGGACAGGGAAGGCTACACCTTC. Its translation is CSVGRDREGYTF.